A single sample gave rise to the 18 T cell receptor beta chains below, sequenced in a study of blood T cell repertoires in COVID-19. The protocol was immunoSEQ multiplex PCR, while the TCRdb copy is restricted to in-frame clones and leaves out a portion. There are around 100,000 clones in the sample; 65% to 85% occur only once, and roughly 17% lies in the top ten. Material: peripheral blood. Receptors originate from a woman aged 55-75 years with acute or convalescent COVID-19.

This clone was seen once. The V and J genes are TRBV18 and TRBJ1-2; tentatively, D is TRBD1 (5 bases). This CDR3 has 16 residues. V shed 3 bases and J shed 8 bases, with 22 bases lying between them. Looked up from germline, CDR1 is KGHSH and CDR2 is LQKENI. The CDR3 loop is CASSPPTTGARGGYTF. In DNA, the CDR3 is TGTGCCAGCTCACCGCCAACAACAGGCGCAAGGGGAGGCTACACCTTC.

This rearrangement joins TRBV18 to TRBJ1-5; no clear D gene. With 1 base removed from V and 5 bases from J, the gap between germline ends came to 3 bases. CDR3 length equals 12 residues. Germline CDR1 is KGHSH and CDR2 is LQKENI. The CDR3 DNA reads TGTGCCAGCTCACCACTAGATCAGCCCCAGCATTTT. It specifies CASSPLDQPQHF.

A word on this clone: The sample has other DNA sequences that encode this CDR3 too. The chain uses TRBV5-1 and TRBJ2-7, with TRBD1 identical over 8 bases. The junction had 7 bases not matched to a gene; V was cut back by 4 bases and J by 4 bases. Germline V gene lookup returns CDR1 SGHRS and CDR2 YFSETQ. The CDR3 length is 14 residues. The CDR3 DNA is TGCGCCAGCAGCCATGGGCAGGGGGCTTACGAGCAGTACTTC. Its translation is CASSHGQGAYEQYF.

This chain uses TRBV4-2 with TRBJ1-6, with a weak D call TRBD1 (5 bases). The CDR3 runs 16 residues. The germline V gene has CDR1 LGHNA and CDR2 YNFKEQ. Trimming took off 4 bases at V and 4 bases at J, with 14 bases between the two ends. In DNA form, the CDR3 reads TGTGCCAGCAGCCGAGGGTCTGGGGGGTATAATTCACCCCTCCACTTT. Translation gives CASSRGSGGYNSPLHF.

The chain uses TRBV5-5 and TRBJ1-5; D may be TRBD1 (6 bases). V was shortened by 1 base and J by 6 bases, with 20 bases between the two germline ends. CDR1 is SGHKS and CDR2 is YYEKEE in the germline V gene (reference sequence). CDR3 length: 17 residues. The CDR3 region is CASSLLFGQGFGQPQHF. The CDR3 bases are TGTGCCAGCAGCTTGTTATTTGGGCAGGGGTTTGGTCAGCCCCAGCATTTT.

V usage is TRBV5-1 and J usage is TRBJ1-1, with D perhaps TRBD1 (5 bases). V gave up 0 bases and J gave up 3 bases, with 15 bases separating them. Germline CDR1 reads SGHRS; CDR2 reads YFSETQ. CDR3 length: 16 residues. The CDR3 DNA is TGCGCCAGCAGCTTGGGGGTCAGGGCGATGGACACTGAAGCTTTCTTT. Amino acids: CASSLGVRAMDTEAFF.

This clone was counted a single time. The chain carries TRBV30 and TRBJ2-7; 8 bases align to TRBD2. The CDR3 is made up of 14 amino acids. Germline values: CDR1 GTSNPN, CDR2 SVGIG (reference sequence). With 0 bases clipped from V and 8 bases from J, the junction kept 9 bases outside the gene matches. As DNA, the CDR3 is TGTGCCTGGAGTGTGTCTAGCGGGTCTACGCAGCAGTACTTC. This codes for CAWSVSSGSTQQYF.

The chain employs TRBV10-3 and TRBJ1-3; a possible D gene is TRBD1 (6 bases). From germline, CDR1 is ENHRY and CDR2 SYGVKD. V was clipped by 1 base and J by 0 bases, with 13 bases between them. The CDR3 spans 17 residues. CDR3 loop: CAISEYRDTISGNTIYF. DNA for the CDR3: TGTGCCATCAGTGAGTACCGGGACACAATCTCTGGAAACACCATATATTTT.

The gene calls are TRBV2 and TRBJ1-5; the D gene is possibly TRBD1 (5 bases). This CDR3 region has 15 residues. V was trimmed by 6 bases and J by 4 bases, leaving 16 bases between them. Germline V gene sequence: CDR1 SNHLY, CDR2 FYNNEI. The CDR3 DNA sequence: TGTGCCAGCAGGACCGCCGCAGGGAGGAATCAGCCCCAGCATTTT. Its translation: CASRTAAGRNQPQHF.

This sequence joins TRBV7-8 and TRBJ1-4, with 9 bases that match TRBD1. The germline V gene has CDR1 SGHVS and CDR2 FQNEAQ. CDR3 length: 15 amino acids. V shed 6 bases and J 7 bases; nucleotides not matched to a gene: 9. The CDR3 is CASSQSGQGFEKLFF. In DNA, the CDR3 is TGTGCCAGCAGTCAATCGGGACAGGGTTTTGAAAAACTGTTTTTT.

The chain uses TRBV3-1 (or the pseudogene TRBV3-2) and TRBJ2-1; 10 nucleotides align to TRBD2. The CDR3 consists of 17 residues. With 4 bases clipped from V and 0 bases from J, the junction kept 6 bases outside the gene matches. The germline V gene has CDR1 LGHDT and CDR2 YNNKEL (reference sequence). CDR3 in DNA: TGTGCCAGCAGCCGAAAGAGCGGGGGGGCCTCCTACAATGAGCAGTTCTTC. Protein: CASSRKSGGASYNEQFF.

This rearrangement joins TRBV28 to TRBJ1-1; D unresolved. CDR1 is MDHEN, CDR2 SYDVKM, per germline. The CDR3 is 15 amino acids. V shed 7 bases and J shed 1 base, with 16 bases lying between them. The CDR3 protein is CASTGGSRGNTEAFF. The CDR3 nucleotides read TGTGCCAGCACGGGAGGGAGCCGGGGGAACACTGAAGCTTTCTTT.

Only one count was recorded for this clone. The chain employs TRBV4-1 and TRBJ2-7; 9 bases agree with TRBD1. The CDR3 runs to 16 residues. After removal of 5 bases from V and 3 bases from J, the junction contained 11 bases not matched to a gene. The germline V gene encodes CDR1 MGHRA and CDR2 YSYEKL. Here the CDR3 reads CASSFNPRTGVYEQYF. CDR3 bases: TGCGCCAGCAGCTTCAACCCCCGGACAGGGGTCTACGAGCAGTACTTC.

The chain couples TRBV28 to TRBJ1-5; the D gene is possibly TRBD1 (5 bases). This CDR3 spans 13 amino acids. Germline CDR1 reads MDHEN; CDR2 reads SYDVKM. V was clipped by 6 bases and J by 7 bases, with 13 bases between them. The CDR3 protein is CASSLDSLQPQHF. In nucleotides, the CDR3 is TGTGCCAGCAGCCTAGACAGTCTCCAGCCCCAGCATTTT.

DNA for the CDR3: TGTGCCAGCAGCTCACCCGGGACTAGCGGACTCTCCTACAATGAGCAGTTCTTC. Protein product: CASSSPGTSGLSYNEQFF. The chain joins TRBV11-3 to TRBJ2-1; 11 bases map to TRBD2. Germline-derived CDR1 and CDR2 are SGHNT and YENEEA. V lost 4 bases and J lost 0; bases outside the gene matches: 8. The CDR3 totals 18 residues.

This sequence joins TRBV2 and TRBJ2-5; tentatively, D is TRBD2 (7 bases). The CDR3 covers 11 residues. Per the germline V gene, CDR1 is SNHLY and CDR2 is FYNNEI. Trimming shortened V by 7 bases and J by 5 bases, and 8 bases separated the two germline ends. The CDR3 is CASKGGETQYF. For the CDR3, the DNA is TGTGCCAGCAAGGGGGGGGAGACCCAGTACTTC.

In this sample, this clone turned up once. The chain employs TRBV6-1 and TRBJ2-4; maybe TRBD1 (6 bases). From germline, CDR1 is MNHNS and CDR2 SASEGT. The CDR3 consists of 15 residues. The V gene lost 1 base and the J gene lost 5 bases, with 12 bases spanning the gap. The CDR3 bases are TGTGCCAGCAGTGAAGGACAGGCTAGTCAAAACATTCAGTACTTC. Protein sequence: CASSEGQASQNIQYF.

The chain carries TRBV3-1 (or the pseudogene TRBV3-2) and TRBJ1-1; TRBD1 might be the D (6 bases). Trimming left V 3 bases short and J 2 bases short, with 10 bases between. Looked up from germline, CDR1 is LGHDT and CDR2 is YNNKEL (reference sequence). This CDR3 is built from 14 residues. CDR3 amino acids: CASSHGTRNTEAFF. The CDR3 coding sequence is TGTGCCAGCAGCCACGGGACAAGAAACACTGAAGCTTTCTTT.